The 4 T cell receptor beta chains reported below all come from one sample, sequenced in a study of identical twins. TCRdb redid the calling of the 5' RACE reads with MiXCR, one entry per CDR3 protein. The sample has 410,000 or so distinct CDR3 sequences, less than 20% seen once. Sequencing was done on a sample of naive T cells sorted from blood. Source of these receptors: a man aged 45-65 years in good health.

This clonotype was observed at least ten times. The chain is built from TRBV27 and TRBJ2-5, with TRBD2 as a possible D gene (7 bases). CDR1 and CDR2 (germline): MNHEY, SMNVEV (reference sequence). CDR3 length: 14 amino acids. V was cut by 4 bases and J by 4 bases, with 13 bases left in between. CDR3 region: CASSSIRGAETQYF. The CDR3, as DNA: TGTGCCAGCAGTTCTATTCGGGGGGCAGAGACCCAGTACTTC.

This clonotype was seen ten or more times. The chain carries TRBV11-2 and TRBJ2-7; no definite D call. This CDR3 contains 14 residues. V lost 0 bases and J lost 1, with 7 bases in between. Germline V CDR1 and CDR2: SGHAT, FQNNGV. The CDR3 here is CASSLDLVSYEQYF. The CDR3 bases are TGTGCCAGCAGCTTAGATTTGGTTTCCTACGAGCAGTACTTC.

The chain links TRBV5-1 to TRBJ2-7, with D possibly matching TRBD1 (6 bases). CDR1 SGHRS and CDR2 YFSETQ come from the germline V gene. V lost 0 bases, J lost 5 bases, and 12 bases lay in between. The CDR3 length is 14 residues. CDR3 loop: CASSLGATGNEQYF. The CDR3 DNA reads as TGCGCCAGCAGCTTGGGCGCTACAGGGAACGAGCAGTACTTC.

The V gene is TRBV6-5, the J gene TRBJ1-2, with D perhaps TRBD1 (6 bases). The CDR3 is 14 amino acids. CDR1 and CDR2 from the germline V gene are MNHEY and SVGAGI. Between the trimmed V and J ends, which lost 2 bases and 8 bases, there was a span of 15 bases. The CDR3 DNA reads as TGTGCCAGCAGTTACAGCAGGGGTTATAAAGGCTACACCTTC. This translates into CASSYSRGYKGYTF.